A selection of T cell receptor beta chains follows, all from one sample in a study of T cell responses to AZD1222 COVID-19 vaccine. The protocol was immunoSEQ multiplex PCR, while the TCRdb copy is restricted to in-frame clones and leaves out a portion. Among around 120,000 clones, approximately 89% were seen once, and the ten largest hold less than 6%. The sequences come from peripheral blood, collected on day 0 of AZD1222 vaccination. These TCRs come from an adult in good health. Both conserved end residues are part of each CDR3. Fields, in order: CDR3 length, D gene, clone size, J gene, V gene, CDR3 protein, CDR3 DNA. A D gene is named only where the DNA matches it firmly. Where a row states a size, it is once, few, many or the class of an expanded clone; other rows omit it.

>14|-|-|TRBJ1-1|TRBV5-1
CASGVRRANTEAFF
TGCGCCAGCGGCGTTCGCAGGGCGAACACTGAAGCTTTCTTT
>14|-|-|TRBJ1-5|TRBV3-1/TRBV3-2
CASSQAVLGQPQHF
TGTGCCAGCAGCCAGGCAGTGTTAGGCCAGCCCCAGCATTTT
>14|-|-|TRBJ2-3|TRBV7-2
CASSRPTESDTQYF
TGTGCCAGCAGCCGTCCGACAGAATCAGATACGCAGTATTTT
>16|-|few|TRBJ1-2|TRBV4-1
CASSQQHQTVPYGYTF
TGCGCCAGCAGCCAACAACATCAGACAGTCCCCTATGGCTACACCTTC
>13|-|-|TRBJ2-3|TRBV7-2
CASSSRLEDTQYF
TGTGCCAGCAGCAGCCGACTAGAAGATACGCAGTATTTT
>15|-|once|TRBJ1-5|TRBV7-9
CASSLAMAGEGPQHF
TGTGCCAGCAGCTTAGCAATGGCGGGGGAGGGGCCCCAGCATTTT
>14|-|-|TRBJ1-5|TRBV7-9
CASSSSGSHPPQHF
TGTGCCAGCAGCTCCTCCGGGAGTCACCCGCCCCAGCATTTT
>16|-|-|TRBJ2-3|TRBV9
CASSVGYRPSTDTQYF
TGTGCCAGCAGCGTAGGATACCGCCCTAGCACAGATACGCAGTATTTT
>16|-|-|TRBJ1-2|TRBV14
CASSQAPGRVVFGYTF
TGTGCCAGCAGCCAAGCCCCGGGACGGGTGGTATTTGGCTACACCTTC
>14|-|-|TRBJ1-1|TRBV7-2
CASSFLDKNTEAFF
TGTGCCAGCAGCTTCCTCGACAAGAACACTGAAGCTTTCTTT
>15|-|-|TRBJ1-5|TRBV21-1
CASSKGSGGNQPQHF
TGTGCCAGCAGCAAAGGGAGCGGTGGCAATCAGCCCCAGCATTTT
>14|-|few|TRBJ1-2|TRBV7-9
CASRPDGQTYGYTF
TGTGCCAGCAGACCCGATGGACAGACCTATGGCTACACCTTC
>14|-|-|TRBJ1-5|TRBV11-2
CASSSLGYNQPQHF
TGTGCCAGCAGCTCCCTGGGCTACAATCAGCCCCAGCATTTT
>17|TRBD1|-|TRBJ1-4|TRBV5-1
CASSPEPMTTLQGGLFF
TGCGCCAGCAGCCCCGAACCAATGACAACATTACAGGGGGGACTGTTTTTT
>14|-|-|TRBJ2-5|TRBV6-6
CASSGTGQQETQYF
TGTGCCAGCAGCGGAACGGGACAACAAGAGACCCAGTACTTC
>13|-|-|TRBJ1-5|TRBV7-3
CASSLGLNQPQHF
TGTGCCAGCAGCTTGGGACTAAATCAGCCCCAGCATTTT
>16|-|once|TRBJ2-1|TRBV14
CASRSQAGSSYNEQFF
TGTGCCAGCAGGTCACAGGCAGGGAGCTCCTACAATGAGCAGTTCTTC
>15|-|-|TRBJ1-6|TRBV5-6
CASSWGSSYNSPLHF
TGTGCCAGCAGCTGGGGAAGCTCCTATAATTCACCCCTCCACTTT
>17|TRBD1|-|TRBJ2-2|TRBV19
CASKGTGERGSTGELFF
TGTGCCAGTAAGGGGACAGGGGAGAGGGGTAGCACCGGGGAGCTGTTTTTT
>13|-|once|TRBJ2-1|TRBV12-3/TRBV12-4
CASSLLSGTQQFF
TGTGCCAGCAGTTTGCTCTCCGGGACACAGCAGTTCTTC
>14|-|once|TRBJ1-2|TRBV3-1/TRBV3-2
CASSQDEGSRGYTF
TGTGCCAGCAGCCAAGATGAGGGAAGTCGGGGCTACACCTTC
>15|TRBD1|-|TRBJ2-1|TRBV7-2
CASSSRQGPYNEQFF
TGTGCCAGCAGCTCTCGACAGGGCCCCTACAATGAGCAGTTCTTC
>14|-|few|TRBJ1-2|TRBV19
CASSIFSTDYGYTF
TGTGCCAGTAGTATTTTTTCCACAGACTATGGCTACACCTTC
>17|-|-|TRBJ2-3|TRBV4-3
CASSQDSSRRSADTQYF
TGCGCCAGCAGCCAAGATTCCAGCCGGCGGTCGGCAGATACGCAGTATTTT
>12|-|-|TRBJ1-5|TRBV3-1/TRBV3-2
CASSDGDQPQHF
TGTGCCAGCTCGGATGGGGATCAGCCCCAGCATTTT
>13|-|-|TRBJ2-5|TRBV7-2
CASSLGGGETQYF
TGTGCCAGCAGCTTAGGGGGTGGAGAGACCCAGTACTTC
>14|TRBD2|-|TRBJ2-2|TRBV9
CASSLRTSAGELFF
TGTGCCAGCAGCCTCAGGACTAGTGCCGGGGAGCTGTTTTTT
>17|-|-|TRBJ1-3|TRBV7-2
CASSLAFRGHSGNTIYF
TGTGCCAGCAGCTTAGCTTTTCGGGGCCACTCTGGAAACACCATATATTTT
>17|-|-|TRBJ1-6|TRBV6-2/TRBV6-3
CASSYRASGSYNSPLHF
TGTGCCAGCAGTTACAGGGCGTCTGGCAGCTATAATTCACCCCTCCACTTT
>14|-|-|TRBJ2-2|TRBV2
CASSDWGYTGELFF
TGTGCCAGCAGTGACTGGGGGTACACCGGGGAGCTGTTTTTT
>16|TRBD1|-|TRBJ2-1|TRBV27
CASSLGTGARYNEQFF
TGTGCCAGCAGTTTAGGGACAGGGGCGCGGTACAATGAGCAGTTCTTC
>15|-|-|TRBJ2-5|TRBV25-1
CASSEYRVSDETQYF
TGTGCCAGCAGCGAGTACAGGGTTTCGGATGAGACCCAGTACTTC
>15|-|-|TRBJ1-1|TRBV7-8
CASSFDSRLNTEAFF
TGTGCCAGCAGCTTTGACTCCCGGTTGAACACTGAAGCTTTCTTT
>15|TRBD1|-|TRBJ1-1|TRBV7-9
CASSLLQGMNTEAFF
TGTGCCAGCAGCTTGTTACAGGGGATGAACACTGAAGCTTTCTTT
>13|TRBD1|-|TRBJ1-2|TRBV29-1
CSVITGGVDGYTF
TGCAGCGTTATAACAGGGGGCGTGGATGGCTACACCTTC
>17|TRBD1|-|TRBJ1-2|TRBV15
CATSPRVPGQGNYGYTF
TGTGCCACCAGCCCTCGAGTTCCGGGACAGGGAAACTATGGCTACACCTTC
>13|-|-|TRBJ1-5|TRBV7-3
CASSLTGDQPQHF
TGTGCCAGCAGCTTAACGGGGGATCAGCCCCAGCATTTT
>17|TRBD2|-|TRBJ2-3|TRBV6-2/TRBV6-3
CASSYSIRGGPTDTQYF
TGTGCCAGCAGTTACTCGATACGGGGGGGCCCCACAGATACGCAGTATTTT
>12|-|-|TRBJ1-6|TRBV14
CASSKYRPPLHF
TGTGCCAGCAGCAAGTATAGACCACCCCTCCACTTT